This TCR beta chain was documented in a study of OX40 agonist ivuxolimab in advanced cancers. Study-wide background: Prior anti-PD-1, anti-PD-L1 or anti-CTLA-4 therapy was allowed; 40% had some. Partial responses, seen in three patients, involved one hepatocellular carcinoma and two cutaneous melanomas.

Study outcomes and limitations: Both CD4+ and CD8+ T cell populations in blood had undergone clonal expansion by week 6 at 0.1 to 3.0 mg/kg.

Clones were sequenced by immunoSEQ multiplex PCR, and TCRdb holds only the in-frame ones, with some missing. The sample shows tens of thousands of clones, more than 80% of them seen only once. Autoimmune disease history or systemic immunosuppression meant exclusion. Remarks on this clone: The target antigen is unknown.

Germline trimming cut 4 bases from V and 8 bases from J; bases unmatched to any gene: 14. The germline V gene has CDR1 PRHDT and CDR2 FYEKMQ (reference sequence). The CDR3 length is 18 residues. V and J are TRBV13 and TRBJ1-4; TRBD1 agrees at 12 bases. The receptor was derived from an adult with an advanced solid tumor such as melanoma, head and neck, liver or kidney cancer. Sequenced here: CD4+ or CD8+ T cells sorted from blood, sampled in a trial of the OX40 agonist ivuxolimab. The CDR3 DNA reads TGTGCCAGCAGCTCGACCGGGACAGGGGGCGTACTGGGAGAAAAACTGTTTTTT. This encodes CASSSTGTGGVLGEKLFF.